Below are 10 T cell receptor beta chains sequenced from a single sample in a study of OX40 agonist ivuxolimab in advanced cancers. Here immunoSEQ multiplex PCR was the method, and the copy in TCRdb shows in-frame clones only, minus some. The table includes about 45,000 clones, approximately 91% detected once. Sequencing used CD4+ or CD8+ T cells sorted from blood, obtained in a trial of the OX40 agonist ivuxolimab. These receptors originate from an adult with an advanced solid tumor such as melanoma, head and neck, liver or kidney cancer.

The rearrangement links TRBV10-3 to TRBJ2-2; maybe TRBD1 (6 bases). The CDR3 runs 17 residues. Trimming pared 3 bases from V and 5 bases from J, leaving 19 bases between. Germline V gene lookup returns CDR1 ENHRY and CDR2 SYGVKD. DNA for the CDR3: TGTGCCATCAGTGACCCCACTACAGGGACCGGAACCGGGGAGCTGTTTTTT. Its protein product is CAISDPTTGTGTGELFF.

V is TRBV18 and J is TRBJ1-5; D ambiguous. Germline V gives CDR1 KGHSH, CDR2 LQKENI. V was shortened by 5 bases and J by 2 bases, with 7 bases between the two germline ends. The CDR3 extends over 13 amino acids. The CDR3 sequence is CASSADRNQPQHF. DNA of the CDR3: TGTGCCAGCTCAGCAGACCGCAATCAGCCCCAGCATTTT.

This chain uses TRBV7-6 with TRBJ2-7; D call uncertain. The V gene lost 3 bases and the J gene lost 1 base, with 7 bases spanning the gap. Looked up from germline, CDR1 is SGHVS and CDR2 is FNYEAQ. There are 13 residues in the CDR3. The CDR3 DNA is TGTGCCAGCAGCTTTACGGCGTCCTACGAGCAGTACTTC. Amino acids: CASSFTASYEQYF.

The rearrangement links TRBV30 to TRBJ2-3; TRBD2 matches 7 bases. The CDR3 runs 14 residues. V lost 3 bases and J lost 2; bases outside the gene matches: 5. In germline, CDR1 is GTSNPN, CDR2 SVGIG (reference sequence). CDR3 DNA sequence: TGTGCCTGGAGGGTGGGAGGGAACACAGATACGCAGTATTTT. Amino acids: CAWRVGGNTDTQYF.

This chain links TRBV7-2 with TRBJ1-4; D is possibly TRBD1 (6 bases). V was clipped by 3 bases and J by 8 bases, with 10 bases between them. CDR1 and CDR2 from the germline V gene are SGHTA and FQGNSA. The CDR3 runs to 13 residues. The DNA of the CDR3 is TGTGCCAGCAGCTTGGACAGATACGAAAAACTGTTTTTT. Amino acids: CASSLDRYEKLFF.

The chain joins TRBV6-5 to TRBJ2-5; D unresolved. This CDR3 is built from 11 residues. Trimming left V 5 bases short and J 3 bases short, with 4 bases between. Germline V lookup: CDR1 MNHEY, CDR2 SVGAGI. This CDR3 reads CASSTEETQYF. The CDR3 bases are TGTGCCAGCAGTACCGAAGAGACCCAGTACTTC.

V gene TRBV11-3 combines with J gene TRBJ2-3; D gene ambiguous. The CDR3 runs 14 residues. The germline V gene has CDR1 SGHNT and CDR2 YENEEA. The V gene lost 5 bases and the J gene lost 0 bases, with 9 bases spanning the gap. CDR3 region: CASSPDVSTDTQYF. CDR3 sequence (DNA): TGTGCCAGCAGCCCAGATGTCAGCACAGATACGCAGTATTTT. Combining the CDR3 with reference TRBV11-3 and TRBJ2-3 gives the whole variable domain EAGVVQSPRYKIIEKKQPVAFWCNPISGHNTLYWYLQNLGQGPELLIRYENEEAVDDSQLPKDRFSAERLKGVDSTLKIQPAELGDSAVYLCASSPDVSTDTQYFGPGTRLTVL.

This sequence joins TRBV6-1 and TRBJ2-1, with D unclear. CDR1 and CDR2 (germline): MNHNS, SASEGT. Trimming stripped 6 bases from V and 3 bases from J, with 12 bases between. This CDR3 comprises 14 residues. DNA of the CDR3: TGTGCCAGCAGCGCTAGTGGGCGCTACAATGAGCAGTTCTTC. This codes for CASSASGRYNEQFF.

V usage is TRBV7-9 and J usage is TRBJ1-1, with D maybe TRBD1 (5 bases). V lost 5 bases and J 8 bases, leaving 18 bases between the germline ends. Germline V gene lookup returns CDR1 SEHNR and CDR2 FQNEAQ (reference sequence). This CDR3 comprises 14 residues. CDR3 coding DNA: TGTGCCAGCAGCGGGGGTGGACAAGGATGGGAAGCTTTCTTT. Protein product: CASSGGGQGWEAFF.

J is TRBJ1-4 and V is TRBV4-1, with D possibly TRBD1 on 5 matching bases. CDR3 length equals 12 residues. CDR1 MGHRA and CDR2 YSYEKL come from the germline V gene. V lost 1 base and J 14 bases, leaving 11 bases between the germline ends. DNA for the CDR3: TGCGCCAGCAGCCAAGGGGGGATAAGGCTGTTTTTT. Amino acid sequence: CASSQGGIRLFF.